What follows are 5 T cell receptor beta chains derived from one specimen sequenced in a study of post-analysis software for immune sequencing data. For these TCRs, the target antigens are not known. Unique molecular identifiers were present in the TCR beta cDNA libraries. TCRdb re-called the PCR reads through MiXCR, storing one row per CDR3 protein. The profile covers about 810,000 distinct CDR3 sequences, with 53% appearing a single time and approximately 4.5% taken by the ten largest. Overall study findings and caveats: Comparison of patients with controls showed four or five TRBV segments more frequent in patients, TRBV5-6, TRBV5-1 and TRBV20-1 among them.

The specimen was blood. The receptors come from a girl aged 5-17 years with multiple sclerosis.

The chain employs TRBV7-6 and TRBJ2-5; 9 nucleotides match TRBD2. V was pared by 5 bases and J by 4 bases, with 8 bases of the junction left unmatched. The CDR3 totals 15 residues. Germline V gene sequence: CDR1 SGHVS, CDR2 FNYEAQ. CDR3 protein: CASSEIGGGGETQYF. The CDR3 DNA follows: TGTGCCAGCAGCGAAATCGGCGGGGGGGGAGAGACCCAGTACTTC. Based on the CDR3 plus reference TRBV7-6 and TRBJ2-5, the full variable domain is GAGVSQSPRYKVTKRGQDVALRCDPISGHVSLYWYRQALGQGPEFLTYFNYEAQQDKSGLPNDRFSAERPEGSISTLTIQRTEQRDSAMYRCASSEIGGGGETQYFGPGTRLLVL.

The CDR3 spells CASSPRLAGVRETQYF. In DNA form, the CDR3 reads TGCGCCAGCAGCCCGCGACTAGCAGGAGTTCGGGAGACCCAGTACTTC. The chain is built from TRBV5-1 and TRBJ2-5; 7 bases fit TRBD2. V shed 4 bases and J 5 bases; nucleotides not matched to a gene: 14. The germline V gene has CDR1 SGHRS and CDR2 YFSETQ. The length of the CDR3 is 16 residues. The full variable domain, in which reference TRBV5-1 and TRBJ2-5 provide the parts outside the CDR3, is KAGVTQTPRYLIKTRGQQVTLSCSPISGHRSVSWYQQTPGQGLQFLFEYFSETQRNKGNFPGRFSGRQFSNSRSEMNVSTLELGDSALYLCASSPRLAGVRETQYFGPGTRLLVL.

This chain uses TRBV15 with TRBJ2-1, with a tentative D call TRBD2 (6 bases). CDR1 LNHNV and CDR2 YYDKDF come from the germline V gene (reference sequence). V was clipped by 3 bases and J by 6 bases, with 15 bases between them. The CDR3 is 15 residues long. CDR3 nucleotides: TGTGCCACCAGCAGCAAGAACGGAGGGTGCAATGAGCAGTTCTTC. This sequence encodes CATSSKNGGCNEQFF.

This clonotype has more than one count but fewer than ten. The genes are TRBV9 and TRBJ1-2; a possible D gene is TRBD1 (6 bases). CDR1 and CDR2 from the germline V gene are SGDLS and YYNGEE. The V and J ends lost 0 bases and 8 bases respectively, with 11 bases between them. The CDR3 has 13 residues. CDR3 loop: CASSVDRVGGYTF. DNA of the CDR3: TGTGCCAGCAGCGTAGACAGGGTAGGCGGCTACACCTTC.

The chain uses TRBV7-2 and TRBJ1-1; a possible D gene is TRBD1 (5 bases). The CDR3 covers 13 residues. CDR1 is SGHTA, CDR2 FQGNSA, per germline. Deletions cut 5 bases from V and 4 bases from J, with 11 bases between. The DNA of the CDR3 is TGTGCCAGCAGCGCTCGGGGGGTCACTGAAGCTTTCTTT. Translated, it gives CASSARGVTEAFF. The full variable domain, with the rest looked up from reference TRBV7-2 and TRBJ1-1, is GAGVSQSPSNKVTEKGKDVELRCDPISGHTALYWYRQSLGQGLEFLIYFQGNSAPDKSGLPSDRFSAERTGGSVSTLTIQRTQQEDSAVYLCASSARGVTEAFFGQGTRLTVV.